These T cell receptor beta chains were read from a single sample in a study of response to subunit inactivated influenza vaccine. One entry per CDR3 protein results from TCRdb running MiXCR on the RT-PCR reads. The sample consists of 280,000 or so distinct CDR3 sequences, 21% of them appearing once. Sequenced material: PBMCs from blood, taken approximately 22 months after vaccination. These receptors were obtained from a man aged 45 to 70 who received an inactivated influenza vaccine. CDR3s include the opening cysteine and the closing phenylalanine or tryptophan. The D gene is left open where the match is weak. A row's size may be missing; if present it is once, few, many or a size class.

d_call j_call clone_size v_call cdr3_nt cdr3_aa
- TRBJ2-1 many TRBV24-1 TGTGCCACCAGTGATTCTTTCAGAGGCAATGAGCAGTTCTTC CATSDSFRGNEQFF
- TRBJ1-2 - TRBV28 TGTGCCAGCAGTTTGACAGGACTTATTGGCTACACCTTC CASSLTGLIGYTF
- TRBJ1-2 few TRBV4-3 TGCGCCAGCAGCCAAGATCTACCACTCGCCTATGGCTACACCTTC CASSQDLPLAYGYTF
- TRBJ2-5 - TRBV6-1 TGTGCCAGCAGTCGCCGCGGACTTAACCAAGAGGCCCAGTACTTC CASSRRGLNQEAQYF
- TRBJ2-7 - TRBV20-1 TGCAGTGCTAGTCCCACGGGGCAGACGGGGTACGAGCAGTACTTC CSASPTGQTGYEQYF
TRBD2 TRBJ2-3 few TRBV7-2 TGTGCCAGCAGCTTAGATCCTAGCGGGAGGGCCTATCAGTATTTT CASSLDPSGRAYQYF
TRBD2 TRBJ2-5 few TRBV10-3 TGTGCCATCCGCGGGACTAGCGGATTGACCCAGTACTTC CAIRGTSGLTQYF
- TRBJ1-1 - TRBV5-1 TGCGCCAGCAGCTTGATCCCGGTTGAGGGCACTGAAGCTTTCTTT CASSLIPVEGTEAFF
- TRBJ1-1 few TRBV15 TGTGCCACCAGCAGGCGTCGGGGAGGCGCTGAAGCTTTCTTT CATSRRRGGAEAFF
- TRBJ2-2 - TRBV28 TGTGCCAGCAGTCCCACTAGGGGTCCCACCGGGGAGCTGTTTTTT CASSPTRGPTGELFF
TRBD1 TRBJ1-2 many TRBV7-2 TGTGCCAGCAGCTTAACGGGACAGAACTATGGCTACACCTTC CASSLTGQNYGYTF
TRBD1 TRBJ2-7 few TRBV27 TGTGCCAGCAGTATCCTGGGACAGGGGATCTACGAGCAGTACTTC CASSILGQGIYEQYF
- TRBJ2-2 - TRBV20-1 TGCAGTGCTACGAAGCTGATAAACACCGGGGAGCTGTTTTTT CSATKLINTGELFF
TRBD1 TRBJ1-5 - TRBV2 TGTGCCAGCAGTCCCGGACAGGGTCGCTACCAGCCCCAGCATTTT CASSPGQGRYQPQHF
TRBD1 TRBJ1-4 many TRBV12-3/TRBV12-4 TGTGCCAGCAGTTTGTCAGGGGGCGGTGAAAAACTGTTTTTT CASSLSGGGEKLFF
- TRBJ1-1 few TRBV20-1 TGCAGTGCTAGATCGGAGACTGAAGCTTTCTTT CSARSETEAFF
TRBD1 TRBJ1-2 few TRBV20-1 TGCAGTGCCCGAAACAGGGGGCTGGATGGCTACACCTTC CSARNRGLDGYTF
- TRBJ1-6 - TRBV5-6 TGTGCCAGCAGCTTATACAAGAGCTCCTATAATTCACCCCTCCACTTT CASSLYKSSYNSPLHF
- TRBJ2-1 few TRBV7-9 TGTGCCAGCAGCTGGACAGCAAGCTCCTACAATGAGCAGTTCTTC CASSWTASSYNEQFF
TRBD1 TRBJ2-3 - TRBV28 TGTGCCAGCAGCAGAGGACAGGCCATGCAAGATACGCAGTATTTT CASSRGQAMQDTQYF
- TRBJ2-5 few TRBV10-3 TGTGCCATCAGCGACCCCGGCGTTGCCCAAGAGACCCAGTACTTC CAISDPGVAQETQYF
- TRBJ1-5 few TRBV27 TGTGCCAGCAGTTTAGCCCCCGGCGTTCAGCCCCAGCATTTT CASSLAPGVQPQHF
- TRBJ1-2 - TRBV7-8 TGTGCCAGCAGCTTAGGTGGCGCGGACACCAATAACTATGGCTACACCTTC CASSLGGADTNNYGYTF
- TRBJ2-7 - TRBV28 TGTGCCAGCAGCCCCGGGGGGCCAGCCTACGAGCAGTACTTC CASSPGGPAYEQYF
- TRBJ1-4 few TRBV4-3 TGCGCCAGCAGCCAAGATCGGGTCGAGTTAACTAATGAAAAACTGTTTTTT CASSQDRVELTNEKLFF
- TRBJ2-1 few TRBV28 TGTGCCAGCAGTCGGGACGGGGGAGCTTACAATGAGCAGTTCTTC CASSRDGGAYNEQFF
- TRBJ2-3 many TRBV5-1 TGCGCCAGCAGTGGGGGACCGAGCACAGATACGCAGTATTTT CASSGGPSTDTQYF
TRBD1 TRBJ1-5 few TRBV5-6 TGTGCCAGCAGCTATCGACAGGGCTCCAATCAGCCCCAGCATTTT CASSYRQGSNQPQHF
- TRBJ1-2 many TRBV20-1 TGCAGTGCTAAAGTGGACCATTATGGCTACACCTTC CSAKVDHYGYTF
TRBD1 TRBJ1-4 - TRBV20-1 TGCAGTGCTAGGGAAACAGGGGGCAGTAATGAAAAACTGTTTTTT CSARETGGSNEKLFF
- TRBJ2-1 few TRBV28 TGTGCCAGCAGTTTATGGTCGACCCTAAAAAAGAATGAGCAGTTCTTC CASSLWSTLKKNEQFF
- TRBJ2-2 - TRBV6-5 TGTGCCAGCAGTTACTTAACTTGGACGGCGAACACCGGGGAGCTGTTTTTT CASSYLTWTANTGELFF
TRBD1 TRBJ1-1 many TRBV7-9 TGTGCCAGCAGCCCGGGACAGGGTTCTGAAGCTTTCTTT CASSPGQGSEAFF
- TRBJ1-1 few TRBV5-1 TGCGCCAGCAGCTCCTCCGGGACAATGAACACTGAAGCTTTCTTT CASSSSGTMNTEAFF
- TRBJ1-3 few TRBV11-2 TGTGCCAGCAGCTTAATTATCGGGAGTAGCTCTGGAAACACCATATATTTT CASSLIIGSSSGNTIYF
- TRBJ2-7 few TRBV5-1 TGCGCCAGCAGCTTGACTCGAGGGGAGCAGTACTTC CASSLTRGEQYF
- TRBJ1-6 - TRBV12-3/TRBV12-4 TGTGCCAGCAGTTTATTGGCCTCCAATTATTCACCCCTCCACTTT CASSLLASNYSPLHF
- TRBJ1-5 many TRBV7-2 TGTGCCAGCAGCTTAGAACCAAATCAGCCCCAGCATTTT CASSLEPNQPQHF
- TRBJ1-5 - TRBV20-1 TGCAGTGCCCGGCGGGGGGCAGATAGCAATCAGCCCCAGCATTTT CSARRGADSNQPQHF
TRBD1 TRBJ1-4 few TRBV7-9 TGTGCCAGCAGCTCAAGACAGGGGACTAATGAAAAACTGTTTTTT CASSSRQGTNEKLFF
- TRBJ2-2 once TRBV7-2 TGTGCCAGCAGCTTATGGCAGGAGTACACCGGGGAGCTGTTTTTT CASSLWQEYTGELFF
- TRBJ1-1 - TRBV7-2 TGTGCCAGCAGCTTAGAGTGGAGTGTCACTGAAGCTTTCTTT CASSLEWSVTEAFF
TRBD1 TRBJ2-5 - TRBV24-1 TGTGCCACCAGTGAAGCCGGGACAGCACAAGAGACCCAGTACTTC CATSEAGTAQETQYF
TRBD1 TRBJ1-2 - TRBV5-1 TGCGCCAGCAGCAATGGACAGGGGTTCAACTATGGCTACACCTTC CASSNGQGFNYGYTF
- TRBJ1-6 - TRBV7-9 TGTGCCAGCAGCTTCCTCCCAAGGGGTTCACCCCTCCACTTT CASSFLPRGSPLHF
- TRBJ1-1 - TRBV6-1 TGTGCCAGCAGTGAAGGGGAAAACACTGAAGCTTTCTTT CASSEGENTEAFF
TRBD1 TRBJ2-5 - TRBV7-2 TGTGCCAGCAGCTTAGTCGGTGGGGACAGGCAAGAGACCCAGTACTTC CASSLVGGDRQETQYF
- TRBJ2-6 - TRBV6-4 TGTGCCAGCAGTGTTGGGGGGCTCGGGGCCAACGTCCTGACTTTC CASSVGGLGANVLTF
TRBD2 TRBJ2-7 - TRBV27 TGTGCCAGCAGTGCCGCCGGGACTAGCGGCTCCTACGAGCAGTACTTC CASSAAGTSGSYEQYF
- TRBJ1-5 - TRBV5-5 TGTGCCAGCAGCTCGACCGACCTGGGTCTGCTCCAGCATTTT CASSSTDLGLLQHF
TRBD2 TRBJ2-3 - TRBV24-1 TGTGCCACCAGTGCTACTAGCGGGGGCGCAGATACGCAGTATTTT CATSATSGGADTQYF
TRBD1 TRBJ2-7 - TRBV7-9 TGTGCCAGCAGCCCCCGCCTACAGGGGTTCCCCTCCTACGAGCAGTACTTC CASSPRLQGFPSYEQYF
- TRBJ1-1 - TRBV30 TGTGCCTGGAGTGTACGGTATGAAGCTTTCTTT CAWSVRYEAFF
TRBD1 TRBJ1-5 few TRBV5-1 TGCGCCAGCAGCTTCGGACAGGTTGGGCAGCCCCAGCATTTT CASSFGQVGQPQHF
- TRBJ1-4 many TRBV7-9 TGTGCCAGCAGCTTCCTCGATACTAATGAAAAACTGTTTTTT CASSFLDTNEKLFF
- TRBJ1-5 many TRBV7-9 TGTGCCAGCAGCTCGACGACAGGTCTAAGCAATCAGCCCCAGCATTTT CASSSTTGLSNQPQHF
TRBD1 TRBJ1-2 many TRBV6-1 TGTGCCAGCAGTGAAGCGGGACAGGGGTATGGCTACACCTTC CASSEAGQGYGYTF